A selection of T cell receptor beta chains follows, all from one sample in a study of cytomegalovirus exposure and HLA in healthy donors. The protocol was immunoSEQ multiplex PCR, while the TCRdb copy is restricted to in-frame clones and leaves out a portion. This table has approximately 280,000 clones, about nine tenths appearing once. The source material was PBMCs. These receptors came from a man aged 40-49 years in good health and CMV-seropositive. The CDR3 runs from the conserved cysteine through the conserved F or W. The order of the fields is J gene, D gene, clone size, V gene, CDR3 DNA, CDR3 protein. D genes are given only for firm matches. Expanded clones are given a class, and other clones once, few, many or no size at all.

>TRBJ1-4|.|once|TRBV23-1
TGCGCCAGCAGTTATGTCCCCCAAGCGGAAAAACTGTTTTTT
CASSYVPQAEKLFF
>TRBJ1-1|.|.|TRBV7-3
TGTGCCAGCAGCACTCAGGGTGACACTGAAGCTTTCTTT
CASSTQGDTEAFF
>TRBJ2-7|TRBD1|.|TRBV27
TGTGCCAGCAGATACAGGGGTGCCATCACCTACGAGCAGTACTTC
CASRYRGAITYEQYF
>TRBJ2-7|TRBD2|.|TRBV27
TGTGCCAGCAGCAGAGTGAGCGGGAGGGCCTACGAGCAGTACTTC
CASSRVSGRAYEQYF
>TRBJ2-3|TRBD2|.|TRBV5-1
TGCGCCAGCAGCTTGACGACTAGCGGGAGGGCCCAAGATACGCAGTATTTT
CASSLTTSGRAQDTQYF
>TRBJ1-2|TRBD1|.|TRBV2
TGTGCCAGCAGTGAAGTGGGACAGGTTAACTATGGCTACACCTTC
CASSEVGQVNYGYTF
>TRBJ2-7|.|.|TRBV6-5
TGTGCCAGCAGTTACAGGGGGCAGGGCGGGGCCGAGTACTTC
CASSYRGQGGAEYF
>TRBJ2-1|.|.|TRBV10-3
TGTGCCATCAGTGAGACTCGTGGTGAGCAGTTCTTC
CAISETRGEQFF
>TRBJ2-1|TRBD1|.|TRBV6-5
TGTGCCAGCAGTCCCGGGACAGGGGACAATGAGCAGTTCTTC
CASSPGTGDNEQFF
>TRBJ2-1|TRBD2|once|TRBV13
TGTGCCAGCAGCTATCAAGCGGGGCCAGGTTATGAGCAGTTCTTC
CASSYQAGPGYEQFF
>TRBJ1-5|TRBD1|once|TRBV7-9
TGTTCCAGCAGCGGGTGGGACAGGGGGCTCGGTCAGCCCCAGCATTTT
CSSSGWDRGLGQPQHF
>TRBJ2-5|.|.|TRBV18
TGTGCCAGCTCACCGGTACAGGTCGGGGAGACCCAGTACTTC
CASSPVQVGETQYF
>TRBJ1-5|TRBD1|few|TRBV5-1
TGCGCCAGCGCGGCCGGGACAGGGGATTCTCAGCCCCAGCATTTT
CASAAGTGDSQPQHF
>TRBJ2-7|TRBD2|.|TRBV4-3
TGCGCCAGCAGCCAAGATAAGGCTAGCGGATCCTACGAGCAGTACTTC
CASSQDKASGSYEQYF
>TRBJ1-3|.|.|TRBV5-1
TGCGCCAGCAGCTTGGATTCTCAGGGGCCCACCCGGGACACCATATATTTT
CASSLDSQGPTRDTIYF
>TRBJ1-5|.|.|TRBV2
TGTGCCAGCAGCCCCGACAGTTCCCAAAAGCCCCAGCATTTT
CASSPDSSQKPQHF
>TRBJ2-5|TRBD1|.|TRBV9
TGTGCCAGCAGCCCCGGGACAGGGGGTGGGGTGGAGACCCAGTACTTC
CASSPGTGGGVETQYF
>TRBJ2-7|.|.|TRBV7-9
TGTGCCAGCAGTATGGCCGGGATCTCCTACGAGCAGTACTTC
CASSMAGISYEQYF
>TRBJ1-2|TRBD1|.|TRBV15
TGTGCCACCAGCAGAGGGGCCAGGGGGCATTATGGCTACACCTTC
CATSRGARGHYGYTF
>TRBJ2-7|TRBD1|.|TRBV7-8
TGTGCCAGCAGCTTAGGAACAGGGGGCGGCCGTGCCGAGCAGTACTTC
CASSLGTGGGRAEQYF
>TRBJ1-1|TRBD1|.|TRBV30
TGTGCCTGGAGTCCGGGACAGGGGGAAACTGAAGCTTTCTTT
CAWSPGQGETEAFF
>TRBJ2-5|.|few|TRBV21-1
TGTGCCAGCAGCAAGGAGGACAGGCAAGAGACCCAGTACTTC
CASSKEDRQETQYF
>TRBJ2-5|TRBD2|.|TRBV5-1
TGCGCCAGCAGCTCCGGGACTAGCGGGGGCCAAGAGACCCAGTACTTC
CASSSGTSGGQETQYF
>TRBJ1-2|TRBD1|.|TRBV6-5
TGTGCCAGCAGTTACCGAGACAGGGGCAACTATGGCTACACCTTC
CASSYRDRGNYGYTF
>TRBJ1-5|TRBD1|.|TRBV28
TGTGCCAGCAGTTTAGATCGGGGACAGGCGTATAGCAATCAGCCCCAGCATTTT
CASSLDRGQAYSNQPQHF
>TRBJ2-7|.|few|TRBV6-6
TGTGCCAGCATCTTAGGCGGAGGGGCGCCCTACGAGCAGTACTTC
CASILGGGAPYEQYF